These 32 T cell receptor beta chains were sequenced from one sample in a study of T cells in Graves' hyperthyroidism and ophthalmopathy (dated by TCRdb to between 2017 and 2020). Libraries were made using multiplex PCR. Sequencing was carried out with an Illumina HiSeq 2000. Amplification of TCR beta CDR3 regions was carried out from RNA transcripts. For the first round of RT-PCR on the TCR CDR3, the HTBI primer set was used together with the Qiagen OneStep RT-PCR kit. TCRdb reprocessing: public reads trimmed at Q25 with fastp, clones called with MiXCR, in-frame beta chains kept. Here each entry gathers all rows of one CDR3 protein and keeps the most common genes and DNA. The sample has fewer than 300,000 distinct CDR3 sequences on record, around 25% of them singletons. Roughly a quarter of the sample comes from the top ten. The specimen was blood. Every receptor here comes from a man aged 35-49 years with Graves' hyperthyroidism that later progressed to Graves' ophthalmopathy.

This clonotype was counted many times. V gene TRBV6-2 or TRBV6-3 combines with J gene TRBJ2-5; TRBD2 agrees at 10 bases. The CDR3 totals 17 residues. V shed 8 bases, J shed 1 base, and the junction held 13 bases outside the gene matches. Germline CDR1 MNHEY, CDR2 SVGEGT. The CDR3 loop is CASARTSGGLPQETQYF. The CDR3 region has the DNA TGTGCCAGCGCCCGGACTAGCGGAGGACTACCCCAAGAGACCCAGTACTTC.

The chain joins TRBV10-3 to TRBJ2-2; 7 bases line up with TRBD2. Germline assignment: CDR1 ENHRY and CDR2 SYGVKD. The trim removed 5 bases at V and 0 bases at J, leaving 6 bases unmatched. This CDR3 is built from 16 residues. CDR3 in amino acids: CAISSSSGTNTGELFF. The CDR3 DNA sequence: TGTGCCATCAGTAGTTCTAGCGGAACGAACACCGGGGAGCTGTTTTTT.

This clonotype was observed many times. The rearrangement joins TRBV19 to TRBJ2-7; 8 nucleotides align to TRBD1. Losses at the gene ends were 5 bases for V and 6 bases for J; bases not matched to a gene: 15. CDR3 length: 16 amino acids. The V gene's germline CDR1 is LNHDA and CDR2 SQIVND (reference sequence). CDR3 DNA sequence: TGTGCCAGTAGTGGCCCCTCCGGGACAGGACAGGGCGAGCAGTACTTC. Translation gives CASSGPSGTGQGEQYF.

This clonotype was seen repeatedly, ten times or more. V gene TRBV2 combines with J gene TRBJ2-7, with 12 bases matching TRBD2. Per germline, CDR1 SNHLY and CDR2 FYNNEI. Trimming took 5 bases from V and 6 from J; bases not matched to a gene: 8. There are 15 residues in the CDR3. The CDR3 reads CASSPTTSGSGEQYF. CDR3 sequence (DNA): TGTGCCAGCAGTCCGACGACTAGCGGGAGTGGCGAGCAGTACTTC.

The sample holds many counts of this clonotype. The chain uses TRBV5-1 and TRBJ2-5; 8 bases line up with TRBD1. This CDR3 has 14 residues. V trimming: 5 bases; J trimming: 4 bases; junction bases outside the gene matches: 7. In germline, CDR1 is SGHRS, CDR2 YFSETQ. CDR3 residues: CASRGRGPRETQYF. As DNA, the CDR3 is TGCGCCAGCAGAGGCAGGGGGCCGAGAGAGACCCAGTACTTC.

V and J are TRBV27 and TRBJ2-7; weak D call: TRBD1 (6 bases). The germline CDR1 and CDR2 sequences are MNHEY and SMNVEV (reference sequence). V lost 4 bases, J lost 7 bases, and 26 bases lay in between. CDR3 size: 17 residues. The DNA for the CDR3 is TGTGCCAGCAGTTCATATGGGGGCGTAGCTGCCCTACGTGAGCAGTACTTC. Amino acids: CASSSYGGVAALREQYF.

This clonotype occurred many times. CDR3 protein: CSASGRARIPQHF. Here the CDR3 DNA reads TGCAGTGCTAGCGGAAGGGCAAGAATTCCCCAGCATTTT. This rearrangement joins TRBV20-1 to TRBJ1-5; the D is unclear. Looked up from germline, CDR1 is DFQATT and CDR2 is SNEGSKA (reference sequence). CDR3 length: 13 residues. V was shortened by 3 bases and J by 10 bases, with 16 bases between the two germline ends.

The chain is built from TRBV4-1 and TRBJ2-5, with D perhaps TRBD2 (6 bases). The CDR3 sequence is 16 residues long. Trimming left V 0 bases short and J 5 bases short, with 16 bases between. Germline CDR1 MGHRA, CDR2 YSYEKL. In DNA, the CDR3 is TGCGCCAGCAGCCAAGAACCGGGCGGGGCGGGTGAGACCCAGTACTTC. This codes for CASSQEPGGAGETQYF.

This clonotype has a count of ten or more. The V and J genes are TRBV7-2 and TRBJ1-5, with a possible D match to TRBD1 (6 bases). CDR3 length equals 16 residues. Germline assignment: CDR1 SGHTA and CDR2 FQGNSA. Trimming removed 5 bases at V and 0 bases at J, with 14 bases between. CDR3 sequence reads: CASSRAGQYSNQPQHF. The CDR3 nucleotides read TGTGCCAGCAGCCGAGCGGGACAATATAGCAATCAGCCCCAGCATTTT.

The chain employs TRBV24-1 and TRBJ2-7; 11 nucleotides line up with TRBD1. The CDR3 spans 15 residues. CDR1 is KGHDR and CDR2 is SFDVKD in the germline V gene. The J segment lost 6 bases and the V segment lost 4 bases, leaving 7 bases of the junction unmatched. This chain's CDR3 is CATSDLGQGAAEQYF. The DNA for the CDR3 is TGTGCCACCAGTGACCTTGGACAGGGGGCAGCCGAGCAGTACTTC.

This clonotype was recorded many times. The rearrangement joins TRBV7-9 to TRBJ2-2; 14 bases are shared with TRBD2. Trimming removed 10 bases from V and 3 bases from J; junction bases left unmatched: 10. The CDR3 runs to 17 residues. Germline V lookup: CDR1 SEHNR, CDR2 FQNEAQ (reference sequence). The DNA of the CDR3 is TGTGCCACCCGGACTAGCGGGAGGCTTACGGACACCGGGGAGCTGTTTTTT. Its translation is CATRTSGRLTDTGELFF.

This clonotype is a singleton in its sample. The chain carries TRBV12-3 or TRBV12-4 and TRBJ2-5; 7 bases are shared with TRBD1. The CDR3 spans 15 residues. Trimming cost V 6 bases and J 2 bases; bases outside gene matches: 9. DNA for the CDR3: TGTGCCAGCAGAGAGGGACCGGGACAGCAAGAGACCCAGTACTTC. As protein: CASREGPGQQETQYF.

This clonotype was picked up one time. V and J are TRBV6-1 and TRBJ2-7; the match to TRBD2 covers 12 bases. This CDR3 spans 16 amino acids. CDR1 and CDR2 (germline): MNHNS, SASEGT. The trim removed 1 base at V and 3 bases at J, leaving 4 bases unmatched. Written as DNA, the CDR3 is TGTGCCAGCAGTGAAGGGACTAGCGGGACCTACTACGAGCAGTACTTC. This encodes CASSEGTSGTYYEQYF.

The chain employs TRBV28 and TRBJ1-5; D remains ambiguous. The CDR3 has 13 amino acids. Germline V gene lookup returns CDR1 MDHEN and CDR2 SYDVKM. Trimming left V 11 bases short and J 6 bases short, with 17 bases between. CDR3 DNA sequence: TGTGCCGTCAGCGACGGTCCAGGTCAGCCCCAGCATTTT. Protein: CAVSDGPGQPQHF.

This CDR3 is CASSLRDATYEQYF. The CDR3, as DNA: TGTGCCAGCAGTTTAAGGGACGCAACCTACGAGCAGTACTTC. This chain joins TRBV12-3 or TRBV12-4 and TRBJ2-7, with D perhaps given as TRBD1 or TRBD2 (5 bases each). This CDR3 has 14 residues. Trimming shortened V by 2 bases and J by 2 bases, and 10 bases separated the two germline ends.

This clonotype was detected many times. V usage is TRBV6-5 and J usage is TRBJ1-2; TRBD1 aligns across 11 bases. The CDR3 has 14 amino acids. The V and J ends lost 6 bases and 4 bases, in that order; junction bases with no gene match: 4. Looked up from germline, CDR1 is MNHEY and CDR2 is SVGAGI. CDR3 sequence reads: CASRRTGGGYGYTF. The CDR3 coding sequence is TGTGCCAGCAGACGGACAGGGGGCGGCTATGGCTACACCTTC.

Only a few counts were recorded for this clonotype. This chain connects TRBV6-5 to TRBJ2-7; TRBD2 matches 11 bases. Germline CDR1 reads MNHEY; CDR2 reads SVGAGI. The ends lost 2 bases at V and 7 bases at J; junction bases unmatched: 10. This CDR3 has 16 amino acids. CDR3 protein: CASSYARSGRVGEQYF. The CDR3 region has the DNA TGTGCCAGCAGTTACGCCCGTAGCGGGAGGGTGGGAGAGCAGTACTTC.

This clonotype was seen many times. The gene calls are TRBV25-1 and TRBJ2-7; D is possibly TRBD1 (5 bases). The germline V gene has CDR1 MGHDK and CDR2 SYGVNS. Trimming cost V 3 bases and J 3 bases, with 12 bases left between them. The CDR3 sequence is 14 residues long. The CDR3 loop is CASSEVGHFYEQYF. CDR3 coding DNA: TGTGCCAGCAGTGAGGTAGGACATTTCTACGAGCAGTACTTC.

This clonotype has a single count. V gene TRBV20-1 combines with J gene TRBJ2-2, with D uncertain. The CDR3 covers 14 residues. V lost 3 bases and J lost 8, with 16 bases in between. Germline V gives CDR1 DFQATT, CDR2 SNEGSKA (reference sequence). CDR3 sequence (DNA): TGCAGTGCTAGCAAGAAGTCCCGGATAGGGGAGCTGTTTTTT. Amino acid sequence: CSASKKSRIGELFF.

This clonotype was counted many times. V is TRBV5-1 and J is TRBJ2-7, with 7 nucleotides matching TRBD1. The CDR3 consists of 13 residues. Trimming at V came to 1 base and at J to 4 bases, leaving 2 bases not matched to a gene. The V gene's germline CDR1 is SGHRS and CDR2 YFSETQ. CDR3 sequence: CASSLTGEYEQYF. DNA of the CDR3: TGCGCCAGCAGCTTGACAGGGGAGTACGAGCAGTACTTC.

At least ten counts were recorded for this clonotype. The J gene is TRBJ1-5, the V gene TRBV5-1; D gene unclear. The CDR3 extends over 15 amino acids. The V gene lost 0 bases and the J gene lost 3 bases, with 10 bases spanning the gap. CDR1 SGHRS and CDR2 YFSETQ come from the germline V gene. The CDR3 DNA follows: TGCGCCAGCAGCTTGGATTCAGGTGTCAATCAGCCCCAGCATTTT. It codes for CASSLDSGVNQPQHF. Looking up the rest from reference TRBV5-1 and TRBJ1-5 gives the full variable domain: KAGVTQTPRYLIKTRGQQVTLSCSPISGHRSVSWYQQTPGQGLQFLFEYFSETQRNKGNFPGRFSGRQFSNSRSEMNVSTLELGDSALYLCASSLDSGVNQPQHFGDGTRLSIL.

The chain carries TRBV11-1 and TRBJ1-1, with unresolved D. Trimming removed 6 bases at V and 0 bases at J, with 17 bases between. Germline V gene sequence: CDR1 SGHAT, CDR2 FQDESV (reference sequence). This CDR3 is 16 amino acids long. CDR3 bases: TGTGCCAGCAGTTTGGGATGGGCTTCCATGAACACTGAAGCTTTCTTT. It is translated as CASSLGWASMNTEAFF.

There are many counts of this clonotype. The chain carries TRBV19 and TRBJ1-2; a possible D gene is TRBD1 (6 bases). Trimming left V 6 bases short and J 3 bases short, with 11 bases between. Germline values: CDR1 LNHDA, CDR2 SQIVND (reference sequence). The CDR3 runs 13 residues. The chain's CDR3 is CASRRDKYYGYTF. In DNA form, the CDR3 reads TGTGCCAGTAGGCGGGACAAATACTATGGCTACACCTTC.

The table lists this clonotype with many counts. The chain links TRBV29-1 to TRBJ2-7, with TRBD2 matching 11 bases. J gave up 3 bases and V 6 bases, and 13 bases lay outside the gene matches. Germline V CDR1 and CDR2: SQVTM, ANQGSEA. The CDR3 runs to 16 residues. The CDR3 nucleotides read TGCAGCGTGGTAGGGACGTCGACTAGCGGGGACTACGAGCAGTACTTC. The encoded protein is CSVVGTSTSGDYEQYF.

This clonotype was seen many times. J is TRBJ1-2 and V is TRBV6-5, with unresolved D. Trimming stripped 4 bases from V and 3 bases from J, with 15 bases between. This CDR3 has 15 amino acids. The V gene's germline CDR1 is MNHEY and CDR2 SVGAGI. The CDR3 bases are TGTGCCAGCAGTTCCCGTCCGGGAAGGGACTATGGCTACACCTTC. Protein: CASSSRPGRDYGYTF.

This clonotype was counted at least ten times. The rearrangement joins TRBV10-3 to TRBJ1-1; 8 nucleotides line up with TRBD1. V dropped 4 bases and J dropped 6; count of bases not matched to a gene: 10. CDR3 size: 15 residues. CDR1 and CDR2 from the germline V gene are ENHRY and SYGVKD. The CDR3 loop is CAISGDDRGLAEAFF. CDR3 nucleotide sequence: TGTGCCATCAGTGGTGATGACAGGGGACTTGCTGAAGCTTTCTTT.

The genes are TRBV7-2 and TRBJ2-5; D call uncertain. This CDR3 has 15 amino acids. Germline values: CDR1 SGHTA, CDR2 FQGNSA. The V and J ends lost 2 bases and 6 bases respectively, with 16 bases between them. CDR3 coding DNA: TGTGCCAGCAGCTTATGGCAGGACCCCGGGCAGACCCAGTACTTC. Protein sequence: CASSLWQDPGQTQYF.

The chain couples TRBV30 to TRBJ2-5; no clear D. Germline V gene sequence: CDR1 GTSNPN, CDR2 SVGIG (reference sequence). The CDR3 covers 10 residues. Trimming took off 1 base at V and 5 bases at J, with 2 bases between the two ends. CDR3 nucleotide sequence: TGTGCCTGGAGTGAGGAGACCCAGTACTTC. Its translation: CAWSEETQYF. Looking up the rest from reference TRBV30 and TRBJ2-5 gives the full variable domain: SQTIHQWPATLVQPVGSPLSLECTVEGTSNPNLYWYRQAAGRGLQLLFYSVGIGQISSEVPQNLSASRPQDRQFILSSKKLLLSDSGFYLCAWSEETQYFGPGTRLLVL.

This clonotype was counted ten times or more. CDR3 DNA sequence: TGTGCCATCAGTGGGGGGACTCGAGCGGAGACCCAGTACTTC. Its protein product is CAISGGTRAETQYF. This chain joins TRBV10-3 and TRBJ2-5, with TRBD2 as a possible D gene (6 bases). This CDR3 region has 14 residues. Trimming cost V 4 bases and J 5 bases, with 14 bases left between them. Germline CDR1 ENHRY, CDR2 SYGVKD.

The chain joins TRBV3-1 to TRBJ1-2; D is perhaps TRBD1 (5 bases). Germline V gene lookup returns CDR1 LGHDT and CDR2 YNNKEL (reference sequence). The CDR3 has 15 residues. Trimming took off 0 bases at V and 6 bases at J, with 14 bases between the two ends. The CDR3 reads CASSQDYRQGNGYTF. The CDR3 bases are TGTGCCAGCAGCCAAGATTACCGGCAGGGTAATGGCTACACCTTC.

The chain carries TRBV12-3 or TRBV12-4 and TRBJ2-7; 8 nucleotides agree with TRBD2. The trim removed 3 bases at V and 2 bases at J, leaving 12 bases unmatched. The CDR3 is 17 residues long. The CDR3 nucleotides are TGTGCCAGCAGTTTTCTCCCCCTTGGCGGGGGGACCTACGAGCAGTACTTC. This sequence encodes CASSFLPLGGGTYEQYF.

This clonotype was detected many times. J is TRBJ1-1 and V is TRBV7-6, with no clear D. CDR3 length: 15 residues. The V end was cut by 5 bases, the J end by 0 bases, with 13 bases between. The germline V gene encodes CDR1 SGHVS and CDR2 FNYEAQ. This CDR3 reads CASSLDGSMNTEAFF. The CDR3 DNA sequence: TGTGCCAGCAGCCTAGACGGGTCTATGAACACTGAAGCTTTCTTT.